The rows below give T cell receptor beta chains drawn from one sample of a study of blood T cells in healthy people across ages. TCRdb ran MiXCR on the 5' RACE reads and lists one entry per CDR3 protein. The sample has nearly 1 million distinct CDR3 sequences, roughly half seen once. Sequenced: blood. The origin of the receptors is a woman aged 60-70 years in good health. The CDR3 runs from the conserved cysteine through the conserved F or W. The D gene is left open where the match is weak. Some rows have no size entry. The others give once, few or many, or a class for an expanded clone.

CDR3 DNA: TGTGCCAGCAGTTACGGACACACCCTGGCGGAGCAGTACTTC; CDR3 protein: CASSYGHTLAEQYF; V gene: TRBV6-6; D gene: NA; clone size: NA; J gene: TRBJ2-7
CDR3 DNA: TGCGCCAGCAGCCAAGATGGAGACGGGAGAGATACGCAGTATTTT; CDR3 protein: CASSQDGDGRDTQYF; V gene: TRBV4-1; D gene: NA; clone size: few; J gene: TRBJ2-3
CDR3 DNA: TGTGCCAGCAGCCGAACTAATCAAGGGGGACTCTACACTGAAGCTTTCTTT; CDR3 protein: CASSRTNQGGLYTEAFF; V gene: TRBV14; D gene: NA; clone size: few; J gene: TRBJ1-1
CDR3 DNA: TGTGCCAGCAGTGAAGCGGCAGGGGGCAGGGACACTGAAGCTTTCTTT; CDR3 protein: CASSEAAGGRDTEAFF; V gene: TRBV6-1; D gene: TRBD1; clone size: few; J gene: TRBJ1-1
CDR3 DNA: TGTGCCAGCAGCTTAGCGGGGTACACAGATACGCAGTATTTT; CDR3 protein: CASSLAGYTDTQYF; V gene: TRBV7-2; D gene: NA; clone size: many; J gene: TRBJ2-3
CDR3 DNA: TGTGCCAGCAGTTTGCGTCAAAGCGGGGTCGGCAATGAGCAGTTCTTC; CDR3 protein: CASSLRQSGVGNEQFF; V gene: TRBV12-3/TRBV12-4; D gene: TRBD2; clone size: NA; J gene: TRBJ2-1
CDR3 DNA: TGTGCCAGCAGGACAGGGTCGGGGTTTAACGAGCAGTACTTC; CDR3 protein: CASRTGSGFNEQYF; V gene: TRBV6-1; D gene: TRBD1; clone size: NA; J gene: TRBJ2-7
CDR3 DNA: TGCGCCAGCAGCCCAGGACAGGGAACGAGCCAGCCCCAGCATTTT; CDR3 protein: CASSPGQGTSQPQHF; V gene: TRBV5-1; D gene: TRBD1; clone size: NA; J gene: TRBJ1-5
CDR3 DNA: TGCGCCAGCAGCCCACGCGGACAGCCGTTTAGCTCCTACGAGCAGTACTTC; CDR3 protein: CASSPRGQPFSSYEQYF; V gene: TRBV5-1; D gene: NA; clone size: NA; J gene: TRBJ2-7
CDR3 DNA: TGCGCCAGCAGCGAGGGAGTTGGGACAGGCACCTACGAGCAGTACTTC; CDR3 protein: CASSEGVGTGTYEQYF; V gene: TRBV5-1; D gene: TRBD1; clone size: NA; J gene: TRBJ2-7